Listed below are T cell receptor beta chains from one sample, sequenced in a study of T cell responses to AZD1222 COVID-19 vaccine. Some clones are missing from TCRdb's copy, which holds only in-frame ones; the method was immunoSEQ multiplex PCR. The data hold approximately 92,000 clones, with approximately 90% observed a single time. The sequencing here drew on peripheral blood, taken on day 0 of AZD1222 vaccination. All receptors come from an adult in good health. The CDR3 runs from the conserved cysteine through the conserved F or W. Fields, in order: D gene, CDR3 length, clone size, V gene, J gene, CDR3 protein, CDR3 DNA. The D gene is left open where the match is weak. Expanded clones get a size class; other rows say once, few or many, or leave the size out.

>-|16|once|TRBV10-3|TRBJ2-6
CAISPQGSSGANVLTF
TGTGCCATCAGCCCACAGGGATCCTCTGGGGCCAACGTCCTGACTTTC
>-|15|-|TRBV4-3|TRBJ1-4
CASSHSDLGGEKLFF
TGCGCCAGCAGCCACTCGGACCTGGGGGGTGAAAAACTGTTTTTT
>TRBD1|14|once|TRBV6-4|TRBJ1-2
CASSDGTGLYGYTF
TGTGCCAGCAGTGACGGGACAGGGCTTTATGGCTACACCTTC
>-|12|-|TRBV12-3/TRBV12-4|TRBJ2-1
CASSFSGNEQFF
TGTGCCAGCAGTTTCAGCGGCAATGAGCAGTTCTTC
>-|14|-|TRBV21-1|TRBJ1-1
CASSKVGVRGEAFF
TGTGCCAGCAGCAAAGTAGGGGTGAGGGGTGAAGCTTTCTTT
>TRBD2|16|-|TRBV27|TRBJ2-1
CASSLSRASGRNEQFF
TGTGCCAGCAGTTTATCCCGGGCTAGCGGGCGCAATGAGCAGTTCTTC
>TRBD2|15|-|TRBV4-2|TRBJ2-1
CASSQEVREGNEQFF
TGTGCCAGCAGCCAGGAGGTCAGGGAGGGCAATGAGCAGTTCTTC
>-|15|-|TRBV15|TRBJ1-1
CATSRAKSMNTEAFF
TGTGCCACCAGCAGAGCCAAGAGCATGAACACTGAAGCTTTCTTT
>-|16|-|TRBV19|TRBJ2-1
CASSTADGSSYNEQFF
TGTGCCAGTAGTACAGCGGACGGAAGCTCCTACAATGAGCAGTTCTTC
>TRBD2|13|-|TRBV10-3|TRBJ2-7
CAIREGQKDEQYF
TGTGCCATTCGGGAGGGCCAGAAAGACGAGCAGTACTTC
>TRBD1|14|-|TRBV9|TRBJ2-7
CASSVGQGANEQYF
TGTGCCAGCAGCGTAGGGCAGGGGGCTAACGAGCAGTACTTC
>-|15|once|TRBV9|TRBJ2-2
CASSVVALDTGELFF
TGTGCCAGCAGCGTAGTAGCGCTGGACACCGGGGAGCTGTTTTTT
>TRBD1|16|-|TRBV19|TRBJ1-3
CASRRTGASSGNTIYF
TGTGCCAGTAGAAGGACAGGGGCCAGCTCTGGAAACACCATATATTTT
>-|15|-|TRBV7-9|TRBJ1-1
CASFTSGQHDPASFF
TGTGCCAGCTTCACATCCGGGCAGCACGATCCAGCATCTTTCTTT
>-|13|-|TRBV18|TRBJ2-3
CASSPGGGDTQYF
TGTGCCAGCTCACCGGGTGGAGGGGATACGCAGTATTTT
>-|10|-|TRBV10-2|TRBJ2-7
CASSEGEQYF
TGCGCCAGCAGTGAGGGCGAGCAGTACTTC
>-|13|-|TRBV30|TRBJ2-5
CAWSGTARETQYF
TGTGCCTGGAGTGGGACAGCAAGAGAGACCCAGTACTTC
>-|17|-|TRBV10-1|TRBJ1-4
CASCKDPPLATNEKLFF
TGCGCCAGCTGCAAAGACCCTCCCCTTGCAACTAATGAAAAACTGTTTTTT
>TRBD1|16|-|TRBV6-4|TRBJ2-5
CASRHPGQKHQETQYF
TGTGCCAGCAGACACCCGGGACAGAAACACCAAGAGACCCAGTACTTC
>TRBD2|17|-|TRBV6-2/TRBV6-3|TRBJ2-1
CASSLSGLAGSYNEQFF
TGTGCCAGCAGTCTTTCAGGACTAGCGGGGTCCTACAATGAGCAGTTCTTC
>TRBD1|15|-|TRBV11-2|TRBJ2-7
CASSLAPGQGYEQYF
TGTGCCAGCAGCCTCGCTCCGGGACAGGGTTACGAGCAGTACTTC
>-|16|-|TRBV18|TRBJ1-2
CASSPTGPRLNYGYTF
TGTGCCAGCTCACCAACCGGTCCGAGACTTAACTATGGCTACACCTTC
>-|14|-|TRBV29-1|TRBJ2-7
CSVEGGPRGAEQYF
TGCAGCGTTGAGGGCGGACCGCGTGGGGCCGAGCAGTACTTC
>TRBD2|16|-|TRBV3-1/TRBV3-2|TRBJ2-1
CASSIWLAGVVNEQFF
TGTGCCAGCAGCATTTGGCTAGCGGGAGTTGTCAATGAGCAGTTCTTC
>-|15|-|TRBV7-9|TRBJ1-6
CASSLQGLGLSPLHF
TGTGCCAGCAGCCTGCAGGGCCTGGGCCTCTCACCCCTCCACTTT
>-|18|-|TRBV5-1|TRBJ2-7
CASSFETGKFAWLMKQYF
TGCGCCAGCAGCTTTGAGACGGGTAAGTTTGCTTGGTTAATGAAGCAGTACTTC
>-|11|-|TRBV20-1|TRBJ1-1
CSFPLNTEAFF
TGCAGTTTCCCCCTCAACACTGAAGCTTTCTTT
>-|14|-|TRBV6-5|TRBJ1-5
CASSRGNSNQPQHF
TGTGCCAGCAGTCGCGGGAATAGCAATCAGCCCCAGCATTTT
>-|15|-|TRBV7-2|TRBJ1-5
CASSPQEGRNQPQHF
TGTGCCAGCAGCCCCCAGGAGGGGCGTAATCAGCCCCAGCATTTT
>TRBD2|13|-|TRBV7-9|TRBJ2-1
CASSHRLAGVLFF
TGTGCCAGCAGCCACCGACTAGCGGGAGTGCTGTTCTTC
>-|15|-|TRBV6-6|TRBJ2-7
CASTPIARGAYEQYF
TGTGCCAGCACACCAATCGCCAGGGGGGCCTACGAGCAGTACTTC
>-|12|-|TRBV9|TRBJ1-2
CASSEGGFGYTF
TGTGCCAGCAGCGAGGGGGGATTTGGCTACACCTTC
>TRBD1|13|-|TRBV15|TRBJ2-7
CATGAGTGYEQYF
TGTGCCACCGGCGCGGGGACAGGCTACGAGCAGTACTTC
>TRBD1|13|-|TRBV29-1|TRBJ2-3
CSVGFRGQDTQYF
TGCAGCGTTGGGTTTAGGGGGCAAGATACGCAGTATTTT
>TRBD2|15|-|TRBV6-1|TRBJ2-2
CASTRLAGGAGELFF
TGTGCCAGCACCAGACTAGCGGGAGGTGCCGGGGAGCTGTTTTTT
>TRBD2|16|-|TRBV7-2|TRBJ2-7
CASSPRTSGASYEQYF
TGTGCCAGCAGCCCCCGGACTAGCGGGGCGTCCTACGAGCAGTACTTC
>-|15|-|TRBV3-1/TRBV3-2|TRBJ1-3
CASSLGRRSGNTIYF
TGTGCCAGCAGCCTGGGACGGCGCTCTGGAAACACCATATATTTT
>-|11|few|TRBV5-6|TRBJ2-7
CASSLNYEQYF
TGTGCCAGCAGCTTGAATTACGAGCAGTACTTC
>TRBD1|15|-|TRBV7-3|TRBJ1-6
CASSPTGGIGSPLHF
TGTGCCAGCAGCCCAACAGGGGGCATAGGTTCACCCCTCCACTTT
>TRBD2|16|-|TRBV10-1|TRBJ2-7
CASSGTSGVNSYEQYF
TGCGCCAGCAGTGGGACTAGCGGGGTGAACTCCTACGAGCAGTACTTC
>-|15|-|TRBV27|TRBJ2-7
CASSLSSGFIYEQYF
TGTGCCAGCAGTTTATCATCAGGGTTCATCTACGAGCAGTACTTC
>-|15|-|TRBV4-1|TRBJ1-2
CASSQERRFNYGYTF
TGCGCCAGCAGCCAAGAACGACGGTTTAACTATGGCTACACCTTC